Listed below are T cell receptor beta chains from one sample, sequenced in a study of T cells generated in artificial thymic organoids. Each CDR3 protein gets one entry after TCRdb re-called the 5' RACE reads with MiXCR. The data contain under 10,000 distinct CDR3 sequences, more than 20% of them singletons. Their recognized antigens are unknown. Sequencing was carried out using naive CD8+ T cells grown in artificial thymic organoids from cord blood stem and progenitor cells. All receptors derive from a human donor who gave cord blood stem cells for thymic organoid culture, a cardiac surgery patient who gave postnatal thymus, or a blood donor (not recorded which). Both conserved end residues are trimmed from each CDR3. D genes are given only for firm matches.

>TRBV6-6|TRBJ1-2|.
ASSYSLIPRGYT
>TRBV4-1|TRBJ2-3|TRBD1
ASSQSLRQGARDTQY
>TRBV29-1|TRBJ2-5|.
SVGGRALRAETQY
>TRBV10-3|TRBJ2-3|TRBD1
AIKPGQSTDTQY
>TRBV12-5|TRBJ2-7|.
ASGLAGTFLSYEQY
>TRBV9|TRBJ1-5|TRBD1
ASSAGTGYQPQH
>TRBV5-1|TRBJ1-2|.
ASSLDFWINYGYT
>TRBV12-3/TRBV12-4|TRBJ1-6|.
ASSYRAHSPLH
>TRBV20-1|TRBJ2-1|TRBD2
SARDPSGGPGEQF
>TRBV5-6|TRBJ2-7|TRBD2
ASSLARGLAPIYEQY
>TRBV4-3|TRBJ1-6|.
ATRGRGTSPLH
>TRBV4-1|TRBJ1-6|.
ASSPKVPKVFYNSPLH
>TRBV18|TRBJ2-2|.
ASPQPGTPDPRELF
>TRBV12-3/TRBV12-4|TRBJ1-3|.
ASSLRGFGNTIY
>TRBV6-5|TRBJ2-1|TRBD2
ASSYVSSGSSYNEQF
>TRBV2|TRBJ2-1|TRBD2
ASWLAGHNEQF
>TRBV5-6|TRBJ2-7|.
ASSYQAGYYEQY
>TRBV4-2|TRBJ2-3|.
ASSQECGCTDTQY
>TRBV27|TRBJ2-7|TRBD1
ASSSFLAGTGGRRQY
>TRBV27|TRBJ2-1|.
ASTDFNEQF
>TRBV20-1|TRBJ1-1|TRBD1
SARVIRDRGTEAF
>TRBV6-2/TRBV6-3|TRBJ2-7|.
ASSSNTAGTHEQY
>TRBV7-9|TRBJ1-4|TRBD1
ASSTDRGEGGEKLF
>TRBV28|TRBJ1-1|.
ASSSPLKVF
>TRBV12-3/TRBV12-4|TRBJ1-6|TRBD1
ASSLNVPGGEESPLH
>TRBV4-3|TRBJ2-2|.
ASSQEIEGANTGELF
>TRBV3-1|TRBJ2-3|.
ASSLRVHQTDTQY
>TRBV5-1|TRBJ2-3|.
ASSFYATDTQY
>TRBV2|TRBJ2-7|TRBD2
ASSVGTSPY
>TRBV7-4|TRBJ2-1|.
ASSQGAGKGNGQF
>TRBV12-3/TRBV12-4|TRBJ2-1|TRBD2
ASSSRLAGGDEQF
>TRBV19|TRBJ2-3|TRBD2
ASSFIPTREGDTQY